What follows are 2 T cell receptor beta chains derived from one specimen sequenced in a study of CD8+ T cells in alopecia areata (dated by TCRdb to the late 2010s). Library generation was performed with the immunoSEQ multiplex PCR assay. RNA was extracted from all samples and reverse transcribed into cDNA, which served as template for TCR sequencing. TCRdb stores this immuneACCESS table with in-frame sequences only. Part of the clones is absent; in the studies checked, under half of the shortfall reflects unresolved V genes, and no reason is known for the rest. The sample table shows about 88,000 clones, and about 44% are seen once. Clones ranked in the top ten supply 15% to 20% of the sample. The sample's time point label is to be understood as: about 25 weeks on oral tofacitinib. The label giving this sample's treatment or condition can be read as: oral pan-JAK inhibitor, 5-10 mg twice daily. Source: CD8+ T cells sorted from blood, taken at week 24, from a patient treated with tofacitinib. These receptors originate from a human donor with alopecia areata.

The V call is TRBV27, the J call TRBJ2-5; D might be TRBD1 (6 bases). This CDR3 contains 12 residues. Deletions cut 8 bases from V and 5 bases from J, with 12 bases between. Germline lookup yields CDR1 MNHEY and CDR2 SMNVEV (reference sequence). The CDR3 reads CASAGARETQYF. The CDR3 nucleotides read TGTGCCAGCGCAGGGGCTAGGGAGACCCAGTACTTC.

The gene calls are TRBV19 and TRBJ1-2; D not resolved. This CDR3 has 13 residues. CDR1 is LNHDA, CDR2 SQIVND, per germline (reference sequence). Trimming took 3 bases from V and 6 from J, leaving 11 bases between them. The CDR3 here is CASSIRRYDGYTF. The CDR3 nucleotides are TGTGCCAGTAGTATCCGACGGTACGATGGCTACACCTTC.